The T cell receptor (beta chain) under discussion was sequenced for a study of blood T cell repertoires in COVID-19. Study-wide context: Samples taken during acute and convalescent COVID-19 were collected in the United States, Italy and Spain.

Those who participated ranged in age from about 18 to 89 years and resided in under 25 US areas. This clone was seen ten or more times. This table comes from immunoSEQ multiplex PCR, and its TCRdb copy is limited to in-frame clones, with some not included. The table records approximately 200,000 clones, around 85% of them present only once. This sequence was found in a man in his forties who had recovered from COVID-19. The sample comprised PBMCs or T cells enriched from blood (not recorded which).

In nucleotides, the CDR3 is TGTGCCAGCAGCGACTACTACTCCAACACCGGGGAGCTGTTTTTT. The encoded protein is CASSDYYSNTGELFF. The gene calls are TRBV9 and TRBJ2-2; no clear D gene. Trimming left V 3 bases short and J 2 bases short, with 11 bases between. This CDR3 has 15 residues. CDR1 and CDR2 from the germline V gene are SGDLS and YYNGEE.